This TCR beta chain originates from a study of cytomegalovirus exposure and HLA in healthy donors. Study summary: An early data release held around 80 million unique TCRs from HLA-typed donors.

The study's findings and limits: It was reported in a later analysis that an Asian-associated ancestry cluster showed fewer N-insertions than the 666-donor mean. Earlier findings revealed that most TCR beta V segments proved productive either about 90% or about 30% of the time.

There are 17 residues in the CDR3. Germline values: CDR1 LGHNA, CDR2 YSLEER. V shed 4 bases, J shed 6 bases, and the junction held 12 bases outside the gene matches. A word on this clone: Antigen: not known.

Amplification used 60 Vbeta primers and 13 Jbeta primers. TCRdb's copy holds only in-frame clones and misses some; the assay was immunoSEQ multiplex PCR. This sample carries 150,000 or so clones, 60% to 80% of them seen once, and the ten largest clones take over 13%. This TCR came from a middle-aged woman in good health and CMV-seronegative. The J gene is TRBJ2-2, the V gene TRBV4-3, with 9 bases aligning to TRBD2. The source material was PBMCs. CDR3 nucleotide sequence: TGCGCCAGCAGCCGATCTCTCAGGCGGGAGGGGTCCGGGGAGCTGTTTTTT. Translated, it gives CASSRSLRREGSGELFF.